The present T cell receptor beta chain was sequenced within a study of technical replicates of blood from several donors. Sequenced by immunoSEQ multiplex PCR; TCRdb stores in-frame clones only, minus some. The data show 65,000 to 80,000 clones, approximately 95% seen once. This clone was recorded only once. This CDR3 spans 15 amino acids. Germline lookup yields CDR1 SGHNT and CDR2 YYREEE (reference sequence). V was pared by 4 bases and J by 6 bases, with 7 bases of the junction left unmatched. This chain links TRBV5-4 with TRBJ1-2; 12 nucleotides match TRBD1. The source is a human donor in good health. Specimen: T cells isolated from PBMCs. The chain's CDR3 is CASSATGTGGNGYTF. The CDR3 DNA reads TGTGCCAGCAGCGCCACCGGGACAGGGGGCAATGGCTACACCTTC.